Below, 14 T cell receptor beta chains from the same sample are listed, as sequenced in a study of blood T cell repertoires in COVID-19. Data came from immunoSEQ multiplex PCR; TCRdb stores just in-frame clones and leaves some out. The profile shows roughly 300,000 clones, more than 85% of them singletons. The sample was PBMCs or T cells enriched from blood (not recorded which). The receptors here all came from a woman aged 25 to 39 who had recovered from COVID-19.

The chain has TRBV12-3 or TRBV12-4 and TRBJ2-2, with unresolved D. This CDR3 has 11 amino acids. V was clipped by 9 bases and J by 6 bases, with 8 bases between them. Here the CDR3 reads CASSPPGELFF. CDR3 bases: TGTGCCAGTTCTCCCCCCGGGGAGCTGTTTTTT.

The chain combines TRBV5-4 with TRBJ1-1, with a tentative D call TRBD1 (6 bases). V gave up 2 bases and J gave up 6 bases, with 17 bases separating them. The CDR3 is 15 residues long. Germline V gene data show CDR1 as SGHNT and CDR2 as YYREEE (reference sequence). The DNA of the CDR3 is TGTGCCAGCAGCTTACAGGGTTTTTCCTGGCCTGAAGCTTTCTTT. It yields the protein CASSLQGFSWPEAFF.

The chain combines TRBV5-5 with TRBJ2-6, with 12 positions matching TRBD2. Germline V gene sequence: CDR1 SGHKS, CDR2 YYEKEE (reference sequence). CDR3 length: 17 residues. The junction had 6 bases not matched to a gene; V was cut back by 5 bases and J by 3 bases. CDR3 in amino acids: CASRTSGGFLGANVLTF. The CDR3 region has the DNA TGTGCCAGCAGGACTAGCGGGGGTTTTCTTGGGGCCAACGTCCTGACTTTC.

The chain is built from TRBV27 and TRBJ2-3; 7 bases match TRBD1. The CDR3 has 16 residues. After removal of 5 bases from V and 2 bases from J, the junction contained 10 bases not matched to a gene. The germline CDR1 and CDR2 sequences are MNHEY and SMNVEV (reference sequence). The CDR3 coding sequence is TGTGCCAGCAGTCACTACAGGGGTCGAGACACAGATACGCAGTATTTT. Encoded protein: CASSHYRGRDTDTQYF.

The chain combines TRBV3-1 (or the pseudogene TRBV3-2) with TRBJ2-1; 10 nucleotides match TRBD2. Germline CDR1 reads LGHDT; CDR2 reads YNNKEL (reference sequence). The ends lost 3 bases at V and 7 bases at J; junction bases unmatched: 9. The CDR3 is 16 amino acids. The CDR3 spells CASSQLSGGAFNEQFF. The CDR3 DNA reads as TGTGCCAGCAGCCAGCTAAGCGGGGGGGCCTTTAATGAGCAGTTCTTC.

V usage is TRBV10-3 and J usage is TRBJ1-5; D may be TRBD1 (6 bases). The V gene lost 3 bases and the J gene lost 2 bases, with 8 bases spanning the gap. This CDR3 has 14 amino acids. Germline V lookup: CDR1 ENHRY, CDR2 SYGVKD. The CDR3 DNA follows: TGTGCCATCAGTGACGAGGGGGGCAATCAGCCCCAGCATTTT. Translated, it gives CAISDEGGNQPQHF.

This clone showed up just once. V and J are TRBV7-2 and TRBJ1-4; D is unclear. Trimming pared 8 bases from V and 0 bases from J, leaving 10 bases between. This CDR3 spans 14 amino acids. In germline, CDR1 is SGHTA, CDR2 FQGNSA. CDR3 nucleotide sequence: TGTGCCAGCGAACCGGTTGCAACTAATGAAAAACTGTTTTTT. Its translation is CASEPVATNEKLFF.

This sequence joins TRBV7-9 and TRBJ2-5, with TRBD1 matching over 10 bases. This CDR3 region has 14 residues. V shed 5 bases, J shed 1 base, and the junction held 1 base outside the gene matches. CDR1 is SEHNR and CDR2 is FQNEAQ in the germline V gene (reference sequence). The CDR3 DNA follows: TGTGCCAGCAGCAGACAGGGGGCCCAAGAGACCCAGTACTTC. This sequence encodes CASSRQGAQETQYF.

The V and J genes are TRBV29-1 and TRBJ1-2; D is perhaps TRBD1 (5 bases). Per the germline V gene, CDR1 is SQVTM and CDR2 is ANQGSEA. Trimming took 2 bases from V and 6 from J, leaving 13 bases between them. The CDR3 loop spans 13 amino acids. The CDR3: CSVERDGGDGYTF. In DNA, the CDR3 is TGCAGCGTTGAAAGGGACGGGGGGGATGGCTACACCTTC.

This chain joins TRBV19 and TRBJ1-5; 8 nucleotides agree with TRBD1. CDR3 length: 15 amino acids. Trimming at V came to 4 bases and at J to 3 bases, leaving 5 bases not matched to a gene. CDR1 and CDR2 (germline): LNHDA, SQIVND (reference sequence). CDR3 region: CASSRDRSFNQPQHF. CDR3 nucleotide sequence: TGTGCCAGTAGTAGGGACAGGTCCTTCAATCAGCCCCAGCATTTT. Full variable domain (outside the CDR3, taken from reference TRBV19 and TRBJ1-5): DGGITQSPKYLFRKEGQNVTLSCEQNLNHDAMYWYRQDPGQGLRLIYYSQIVNDFQKGDIAEGYSVSREKKESFPLTVTSAQKNPTAFYLCASSRDRSFNQPQHFGDGTRLSIL.

This chain connects TRBV10-3 to TRBJ1-4, with D possibly TRBD1 on 6 matching bases. V was trimmed by 3 bases and J by 7 bases, leaving 12 bases between them. The CDR3 is 14 amino acids. CDR1 is ENHRY and CDR2 is SYGVKD in the germline V gene. The CDR3 is CAISDGGPGEKLFF. CDR3 nucleotide sequence: TGTGCCATCAGTGACGGGGGGCCGGGTGAAAAACTGTTTTTT.

This chain uses TRBV10-1 with TRBJ2-7, with TRBD2 identical over 15 bases. The V gene's germline CDR1 is WNHNN and CDR2 SYGVQD (reference sequence). The CDR3 spans 17 residues. Unmatched junction bases numbered 8, after V lost 4 bases and J lost 4 bases. The CDR3 DNA sequence: TGCGCCAGCAGTGGATCTACCGGACTAGCGGGGGGGTACGAGCAGTACTTC. This translates into CASSGSTGLAGGYEQYF.

This clone was observed a single time. In DNA form, the CDR3 reads TGTGCCAGCAGCAAAGGCTTTGGGCGAACGGGGGCCAACGTCCTGACTTTC. As protein: CASSKGFGRTGANVLTF. V usage is TRBV21-1 and J usage is TRBJ2-6; the table's D call, TRBD1, was not checked against the DNA. TRBV21-1 constitutes a pseudogene. The CDR3 extends over 17 amino acids.

The chain couples TRBV11-3 to TRBJ2-5, with 7 bases that match TRBD2. Losses at the gene ends were 8 bases for V and 5 bases for J; bases not matched to a gene: 14. Germline CDR1 is SGHNT and CDR2 is YENEEA. CDR3 length: 15 residues. Here the CDR3 DNA reads TGTGCCAGCCTGGGAGGGCCAATTCCCCGTGAGACCCAGTACTTC. Amino acid sequence: CASLGGPIPRETQYF.